A single sample gave rise to the 21 T cell receptor beta chains below, sequenced in a study of blood T cell repertoires in COVID-19. The protocol was immunoSEQ multiplex PCR, while the TCRdb copy is restricted to in-frame clones and leaves out a portion. Among some 83,000 clones, more than 70% were seen once, and the ten largest hold 4.5% to 7%. Sample: peripheral blood. These receptors were collected from a man aged 55 to 70 with active or convalescent COVID-19.

In its sample, this clone was seen once. This chain joins TRBV6-6 and TRBJ2-5; D unclear. The V end lost 7 bases, the J end lost 4 bases, and 10 bases lay between the germline ends. The CDR3 is 12 residues long. The germline V gene has CDR1 MNHNY and CDR2 SVGAGI (reference sequence). The CDR3 DNA sequence: TGTGCCAGCACTTATTACGGAGAGACCCAGTACTTC. Amino acid sequence: CASTYYGETQYF.

This chain joins TRBV18 and TRBJ1-1, with 8 bases fitting TRBD1. Trimming at V came to 6 bases and at J to 11 bases, leaving 5 bases not matched to a gene. CDR3 length: 11 residues. The germline gives CDR1 KGHSH, CDR2 LQKENI. The DNA of the CDR3 is TGTGCCAGCTCCCCCGGACAGGGTGCTTTCTTT. Protein: CASSPGQGAFF.

The rearrangement uses TRBV5-4 and TRBJ1-2, with 7 bases lining up with TRBD1. J lost 7 bases, V lost 5 bases, and 8 bases had no gene match. There are 13 residues in the CDR3. Germline CDR1 is SGHNT and CDR2 is YYREEE (reference sequence). This CDR3 is CASSETGTGGYTF. CDR3 nucleotides: TGTGCCAGCAGTGAGACAGGGACGGGTGGCTACACCTTC.

The chain employs TRBV5-5 and TRBJ1-1; 8 bases agree with TRBD1. Germline CDR1 SGHKS, CDR2 YYEKEE (reference sequence). Losses at the gene ends were 4 bases for V and 4 bases for J; bases not matched to a gene: 0. This CDR3 is 12 amino acids long. The CDR3 loop is CASSTGGTEAFF. CDR3 nucleotide sequence: TGTGCCAGCAGCACAGGGGGCACTGAAGCTTTCTTT.

J is TRBJ1-6 and V is TRBV15; 9 nucleotides align to TRBD1. With V trimmed by 1 base and J by 14 bases, 9 bases remained unmatched. The CDR3 is made up of 15 amino acids. From germline, CDR1 is LNHNV and CDR2 YYDKDF (reference sequence). Written as DNA, the CDR3 is TGTGCCACCAGCAGAGGCTCGGGACAGGGAAACACCCTCCACTTT. Encoded protein: CATSRGSGQGNTLHF.

The chain recombines TRBV29-1 with TRBJ2-7, with 10 bases fitting TRBD2. The CDR3 is 15 residues long. Germline CDR1 reads SQVTM; CDR2 reads ANQGSEA. The V gene end was trimmed by 6 bases and the J gene end by 6 bases; junction bases not matched to a gene: 14. The CDR3 nucleotides read TGCAGCGTGTTAGCGGGGGGACCTCGGACGGGCGAGCAGTACTTC. Its protein is CSVLAGGPRTGEQYF.

The chain recombines TRBV7-9 with TRBJ1-2, with a tentative D call TRBD1 (6 bases). V was cut by 5 bases and J by 5 bases, with 12 bases left in between. The CDR3 extends over 13 amino acids. The germline gives CDR1 SEHNR, CDR2 FQNEAQ (reference sequence). CDR3 region: CASSVGTLYGYTF. As DNA, the CDR3 is TGTGCCAGCAGCGTCGGGACATTGTATGGCTACACCTTC. The full variable domain, with the rest looked up from reference TRBV7-9 and TRBJ1-2, is DTGVSQNPRHKITKRGQNVTFRCDPISEHNRLYWYRQTLGQGPEFLTYFQNEAQLEKSRLLSDRFSAERPKGSFSTLEIQRTEQGDSAMYLCASSVGTLYGYTFGSGTRLTVV.

This clone has only a few counts. The rearrangement uses TRBV9 and TRBJ2-7, with 12 positions matching TRBD2. Trimming removed 3 bases from V and 4 bases from J; junction bases left unmatched: 2. The germline V gene has CDR1 SGDLS and CDR2 YYNGEE. The CDR3 runs to 14 residues. CDR3 coding DNA: TGTGCCAGCAGCGGAACTAGCGGGGGGTACGAGCAGTACTTC. Amino acids: CASSGTSGGYEQYF.

This clone occurred a few times. V is TRBV19 and J is TRBJ1-2, with a tentative D call TRBD1 (5 bases). The CDR3 runs 16 residues. Germline values: CDR1 LNHDA, CDR2 SQIVND (reference sequence). Trimming removed 4 bases at V and 6 bases at J, with 21 bases between. The CDR3 is CASSKVWAGPHDGYTF. The CDR3 region has the DNA TGTGCCAGTAGTAAGGTCTGGGCGGGACCGCATGATGGCTACACCTTC. The full variable domain, with the rest looked up from reference TRBV19 and TRBJ1-2, is DGGITQSPKYLFRKEGQNVTLSCEQNLNHDAMYWYRQDPGQGLRLIYYSQIVNDFQKGDIAEGYSVSREKKESFPLTVTSAQKNPTAFYLCASSKVWAGPHDGYTFGSGTRLTVV.

The count of this clone is one. The V and J genes are TRBV4-3 and TRBJ2-2; 11 nucleotides match TRBD2. This CDR3 has 18 amino acids. With 3 bases clipped from V and 5 bases from J, the junction kept 11 bases outside the gene matches. Per the germline V gene, CDR1 is LGHNA and CDR2 is YSLEER. The CDR3 sequence: CASSHGGSGGAETGELFF. CDR3 sequence (DNA): TGCGCCAGCAGCCATGGGGGTAGCGGGGGGGCCGAGACCGGGGAGCTGTTTTTT.

In the case of this clone: This likely comes from a read error, as the CDR3 has no conserved phenylalanine or tryptophan at its end. The DNA is omitted, as the CDR3 cannot be located on it reliably, and the CDR3 follows TCRdb's listing. V is TRBV6-2 or TRBV6-3 and J is TRBJ2-7; the table's D call TRBD2 went unverified against the DNA. Per the germline V gene, CDR1 is MNHEY and CDR2 is SVGEGT. With termini counted, the CDR3 has 13 amino acids. CDR3 sequence: CASSYRPWLGRQG.

Turning to this clone: The sample contains more than one DNA sequence encoding this CDR3. The CDR3 DNA reads TGTGCCAGCAGTGTAAGCGCTAACTATGGCTACACCTTC. As protein: CASSVSANYGYTF. The V and J genes are TRBV2 and TRBJ1-2; D remains unclear. CDR1 and CDR2 (germline): SNHLY, FYNNEI. CDR3 length equals 13 residues. V was cut by 4 bases and J by 0 bases, with 6 bases left in between.

This chain links TRBV12-3 or TRBV12-4 with TRBJ1-1; no definite D call. The CDR3 spans 11 residues. Deletions cut 4 bases from V and 4 bases from J, with 4 bases between. CDR3 coding DNA: TGTGCCAGCAGTTCTCTCACTGAAGCTTTCTTT. Its translation: CASSSLTEAFF.

The rearrangement links TRBV7-2 to TRBJ2-7; D may be TRBD2 (7 bases). V lost 1 base and J 7 bases, leaving 11 bases between the germline ends. Germline V gene data show CDR1 as SGHTA and CDR2 as FQGNSA. The CDR3 loop spans 13 amino acids. The CDR3 protein is CASSLGGGLEQYF. Here the CDR3 DNA reads TGTGCCAGCAGCTTAGGGGGGGGGCTTGAGCAGTACTTC.

The chain links TRBV25-1 to TRBJ1-4; TRBD1 aligns across 7 bases. Germline assignment: CDR1 MGHDK and CDR2 SYGVNS. CDR3 length: 16 amino acids. The J segment lost 6 bases and the V segment lost 2 bases, leaving 9 bases of the junction unmatched. CDR3 sequence (DNA): TGTGCCAGCAGTGAAATGGAGGGACAGAAAGATGAAAAACTGTTTTTT. Protein sequence: CASSEMEGQKDEKLFF.

V gene TRBV7-9 combines with J gene TRBJ2-7, with 8 nucleotides matching TRBD1. The CDR3 contains 14 residues. J gave up 5 bases and V 7 bases, and 10 bases lay outside the gene matches. Germline V gene lookup returns CDR1 SEHNR and CDR2 FQNEAQ (reference sequence). CDR3 sequence reads: CASTTGQGGHEQYF. The CDR3 DNA follows: TGTGCCAGCACCACCGGACAGGGCGGCCACGAGCAGTACTTC.

The chain couples TRBV19 to TRBJ1-2; D is possibly TRBD1 (6 bases). The CDR3 totals 13 residues. Germline V gives CDR1 LNHDA, CDR2 SQIVND (reference sequence). V shed 3 bases and J shed 6 bases, with 11 bases lying between them. The DNA for the CDR3 is TGTGCCAGTAGTATCCAGGGGATCGATGGCTACACCTTC. It codes for CASSIQGIDGYTF.

The genes are TRBV15 and TRBJ2-2; weak D call: TRBD2 (6 bases). V lost 6 bases, J lost 5 bases, and 13 bases lay in between. This CDR3 is built from 14 residues. Germline values: CDR1 LNHNV, CDR2 YYDKDF (reference sequence). CDR3 sequence (DNA): TGTGCCACCAGGTTAGAGGAGGGGACCGGGGAGCTGTTTTTT. Its protein product is CATRLEEGTGELFF.

V is TRBV7-6 and J is TRBJ1-4; TRBD1 aligns across 7 bases. The CDR3 loop spans 16 amino acids. Germline CDR1 and CDR2: SGHVS and FNYEAQ. J was trimmed by 5 bases and V by 1 base; bases with no gene match: 7. CDR3 nucleotide sequence: TGTGCCAGCAGCTTAGGGGGAACAGGGGTAAATGAAAAACTGTTTTTT. It encodes CASSLGGTGVNEKLFF.

The gene calls are TRBV10-3 and TRBJ2-1; 12 bases map to TRBD2. The CDR3 extends over 17 amino acids. V trimming: 6 bases; J trimming: 5 bases; junction bases outside the gene matches: 11. Per germline, CDR1 ENHRY and CDR2 SYGVKD. The CDR3 sequence is CAISEPTTSGGNNEQFF. For the CDR3, the DNA is TGTGCCATCAGCGAACCCACTACTAGCGGGGGGAACAATGAGCAGTTCTTC.

This chain links TRBV30 with TRBJ1-3; 8 nucleotides align to TRBD1. J was trimmed by 2 bases and V by 0 bases; bases with no gene match: 3. Germline V gives CDR1 GTSNPN, CDR2 SVGIG (reference sequence). CDR3 length: 15 amino acids. As DNA, the CDR3 is TGTGCCTGGAGTGTGAGGACAGGGACTGGAAACACCATATATTTT. Its protein is CAWSVRTGTGNTIYF. The whole variable domain, remainder taken from reference TRBV30 and TRBJ1-3, is SQTIHQWPATLVQPVGSPLSLECTVEGTSNPNLYWYRQAAGRGLQLLFYSVGIGQISSEVPQNLSASRPQDRQFILSSKKLLLSDSGFYLCAWSVRTGTGNTIYFGEGSWLTVV.